The rows below give T cell receptor beta chains drawn from one sample of a study of early T cells in non-severe SARS-CoV-2 infection. MiXCR was run by TCRdb on the 5' RACE reads, yielding one entry per CDR3 protein. The sample yields approximately 81,000 distinct CDR3 sequences, approximately 6% seen once. Specimen: whole blood. The receptors originated from an adult who was a healthcare worker with PCR-confirmed SARS-CoV-2 infection or an uninfected control (not recorded which). CDR3s include the opening cysteine and the closing phenylalanine or tryptophan. D genes are given only for firm matches. Size tells how often a clone was seen (once, few, many) or the class of an expanded clone, and some rows leave it out.

d_call: NA
clone_size: few
j_call: TRBJ2-7
v_call: TRBV7-2
cdr3_aa: CASSLKGPYEQYF
cdr3_nt: TGTGCCAGCAGCTTAAAGGGACCCTACGAGCAGTACTTC

d_call: TRBD1
clone_size: few
j_call: TRBJ1-6
v_call: TRBV12-3/TRBV12-4
cdr3_aa: CASSTGTGGYNSPLHF
cdr3_nt: TGTGCCAGCAGCACCGGGACAGGGGGGTATAATTCACCCCTCCACTTT

d_call: NA
clone_size: NA
j_call: TRBJ2-3
v_call: TRBV28
cdr3_aa: CASRSSDATDTQYF
cdr3_nt: TGTGCCAGCAGATCCAGTGACGCCACAGATACGCAGTATTTT

d_call: NA
clone_size: NA
j_call: TRBJ2-1
v_call: TRBV6-1
cdr3_aa: CASWEARPGSSYNEQFF
cdr3_nt: TGTGCCAGCTGGGAGGCGCGACCAGGGAGCTCCTACAATGAGCAGTTCTTC

d_call: NA
clone_size: many
j_call: TRBJ2-3
v_call: TRBV5-1
cdr3_aa: CASSFWGDRTDTQYF
cdr3_nt: TGCGCCAGCAGCTTTTGGGGGGACCGCACAGATACGCAGTATTTT

d_call: NA
clone_size: many
j_call: TRBJ2-1
v_call: TRBV2
cdr3_aa: CASRKGGDNEQFF
cdr3_nt: TGTGCCAGCAGGAAGGGGGGAGACAATGAGCAGTTCTTC

d_call: NA
clone_size: few
j_call: TRBJ2-7
v_call: TRBV6-1
cdr3_aa: CASCEGRTVLGF
cdr3_nt: TGTGCCAGCTGCGAAGGGAGGACAGTACTAGGCTTC

d_call: TRBD1
clone_size: NA
j_call: TRBJ2-7
v_call: TRBV7-2
cdr3_aa: CASSPDREGQYF
cdr3_nt: TGTGCCAGCAGTCCTGACAGGGAAGGGCAGTACTTC

d_call: TRBD1
clone_size: many
j_call: TRBJ2-2
v_call: TRBV12-3/TRBV12-4
cdr3_aa: CASSFGTGENPGELFF
cdr3_nt: TGTGCCAGCAGTTTCGGGACAGGGGAAAATCCCGGGGAGCTGTTTTTT

d_call: TRBD1
clone_size: many
j_call: TRBJ2-7
v_call: TRBV7-2
cdr3_aa: CASSKGTGGIYEQYF
cdr3_nt: TGTGCCAGCAGCAAAGGGACAGGGGGTATCTACGAGCAGTACTTC

d_call: NA
clone_size: NA
j_call: TRBJ2-7
v_call: TRBV7-2
cdr3_aa: CASRQTERGTYEQYF
cdr3_nt: TGTGCCAGCAGGCAAACGGAGAGGGGTACCTACGAGCAGTACTTC

d_call: NA
clone_size: NA
j_call: TRBJ1-5
v_call: TRBV28
cdr3_aa: CASSLRQINQPQHF
cdr3_nt: TGTGCCAGCAGTTTAAGACAGATAAATCAGCCCCAGCATTTT

d_call: NA
clone_size: few
j_call: TRBJ1-1
v_call: TRBV28
cdr3_aa: CASYRVGTEAFF
cdr3_nt: TGTGCCAGCTACAGGGTGGGCACTGAAGCTTTCTTT

d_call: NA
clone_size: NA
j_call: TRBJ2-3
v_call: TRBV7-9
cdr3_aa: CASSRLAGHTDTQYF
cdr3_nt: TGTGCCAGCAGCCGGCTGGCGGGACACACAGATACGCAGTATTTT

d_call: NA
clone_size: few
j_call: TRBJ2-3
v_call: TRBV6-6
cdr3_aa: CAIKESPLMGQYF
cdr3_nt: TGTGCCATCAAGGAGTCCCCTCTTATGGGGCAGTATTTT

d_call: NA
clone_size: NA
j_call: TRBJ2-7
v_call: TRBV18
cdr3_aa: CASSPSGGFSYEQYF
cdr3_nt: TGTGCCAGCTCACCATCGGGGGGCTTCTCCTACGAGCAGTACTTC

d_call: TRBD1
clone_size: many
j_call: TRBJ1-2
v_call: TRBV3-1
cdr3_aa: CASSQAGQGALGYTF
cdr3_nt: TGTGCCAGCAGCCAAGCCGGGCAGGGGGCACTGGGCTACACCTTC

d_call: NA
clone_size: NA
j_call: TRBJ2-7
v_call: TRBV7-2
cdr3_aa: CASSLEALQPGYEQYF
cdr3_nt: TGTGCCAGCAGCTTAGAGGCTCTCCAGCCCGGCTACGAGCAGTACTTC

d_call: NA
clone_size: many
j_call: TRBJ2-2
v_call: TRBV12-3/TRBV12-4
cdr3_aa: CASSISGTIAGELFF
cdr3_nt: TGTGCCAGCAGTATCTCCGGGACAATCGCCGGGGAGCTGTTTTTT

d_call: NA
clone_size: few
j_call: TRBJ2-2
v_call: TRBV7-9
cdr3_aa: CASRPPLNTGELFF
cdr3_nt: TGTGCCAGCAGACCCCCCCTGAACACCGGGGAGCTGTTTTTT

d_call: NA
clone_size: NA
j_call: TRBJ2-7
v_call: TRBV11-2
cdr3_aa: CASASYSEASYEQYF
cdr3_nt: TGTGCCAGCGCCTCCTACTCGGAAGCCAGCTACGAGCAGTACTTC

d_call: NA
clone_size: NA
j_call: TRBJ1-2
v_call: TRBV7-9
cdr3_aa: CASSPSLGHGYTF
cdr3_nt: TGTGCCAGCAGCCCTAGTCTGGGCCATGGCTACACCTTC

d_call: TRBD2
clone_size: medium-sized
j_call: TRBJ2-1
v_call: TRBV5-4
cdr3_aa: CASSPGLAADEQFF
cdr3_nt: TGTGCCAGCAGCCCAGGACTAGCCGCCGATGAGCAGTTCTTC

d_call: NA
clone_size: many
j_call: TRBJ2-7
v_call: TRBV6-6
cdr3_aa: CASSTTSYEQYF
cdr3_nt: TGTGCCAGCAGTACGACTTCCTACGAGCAGTACTTC

d_call: NA
clone_size: many
j_call: TRBJ1-2
v_call: TRBV6-5
cdr3_aa: CASSYGHLSYGYTF
cdr3_nt: TGTGCCAGCAGTTACGGGCATCTAAGCTATGGCTACACCTTC

d_call: TRBD2
clone_size: NA
j_call: TRBJ2-7
v_call: TRBV20-1
cdr3_aa: CSAFTSGSSYEQYF
cdr3_nt: TGCAGTGCCTTCACTAGCGGGAGCTCCTACGAGCAGTACTTC

d_call: TRBD2
clone_size: few
j_call: TRBJ2-3
v_call: TRBV20-1
cdr3_aa: CSASSSPGLAGVRGDTQYF
cdr3_nt: TGCAGTGCTAGCTCCTCCCCGGGACTAGCGGGAGTACGTGGAGATACGCAGTATTTT

d_call: NA
clone_size: few
j_call: TRBJ1-3
v_call: TRBV28
cdr3_aa: CASSLIGAAGNTIYF
cdr3_nt: TGTGCCAGCAGTTTAATCGGCGCAGCTGGAAACACCATATATTTT

d_call: NA
clone_size: many
j_call: TRBJ2-5
v_call: TRBV6-2/TRBV6-3
cdr3_aa: CASNDSPQETQYF
cdr3_nt: TGTGCCAGCAACGACAGCCCCCAAGAGACCCAGTACTTC

d_call: NA
clone_size: few
j_call: TRBJ2-3
v_call: TRBV9
cdr3_aa: CASSEGTDTQYF
cdr3_nt: TGTGCCAGCAGCGAGGGGACAGATACGCAGTATTTT

d_call: NA
clone_size: NA
j_call: TRBJ1-2
v_call: TRBV3-1
cdr3_aa: CASSPWTSLYGYTF
cdr3_nt: TGTGCCAGCAGCCCTTGGACAAGTCTCTATGGCTACACCTTC

d_call: NA
clone_size: NA
j_call: TRBJ1-1
v_call: TRBV6-1
cdr3_aa: CASSPGGGAEAFF
cdr3_nt: TGTGCCAGCAGTCCCGGCGGAGGTGCTGAAGCTTTCTTT

d_call: NA
clone_size: few
j_call: TRBJ2-5
v_call: TRBV29-1
cdr3_aa: CSVEDQGEEDYQETQYF
cdr3_nt: TGCAGCGTTGAAGATCAGGGAGAGGAGGACTACCAAGAGACCCAGTACTTC

d_call: NA
clone_size: few
j_call: TRBJ1-1
v_call: TRBV28
cdr3_aa: CASSLTARGAFF
cdr3_nt: TGTGCCAGCAGCCTCACCGCAAGGGGAGCTTTCTTT

d_call: NA
clone_size: many
j_call: TRBJ1-6
v_call: TRBV20-1
cdr3_aa: CSARGYVGDRQNSPLHF
cdr3_nt: TGCAGTGCTAGAGGGTACGTGGGAGACCGACAAAATTCACCCCTCCACTTT

d_call: TRBD1
clone_size: few
j_call: TRBJ2-7
v_call: TRBV18
cdr3_aa: CASSTDRAGPYEQYF
cdr3_nt: TGTGCCAGCTCTACCGACAGGGCCGGGCCCTACGAGCAGTACTTC

d_call: TRBD2
clone_size: few
j_call: TRBJ2-1
v_call: TRBV5-1
cdr3_aa: CASSLRTSGGDHNEQFF
cdr3_nt: TGCGCCAGCAGCTTGCGGACTAGCGGGGGCGACCACAATGAGCAGTTCTTC

d_call: TRBD2
clone_size: few
j_call: TRBJ2-1
v_call: TRBV3-1
cdr3_aa: CASSQVKLAGNNEQFF
cdr3_nt: TGTGCCAGCAGCCAAGTTAAACTAGCGGGGAACAATGAGCAGTTCTTC

d_call: TRBD1
clone_size: few
j_call: TRBJ1-1
v_call: TRBV6-5
cdr3_aa: CASSNEGGLGTEAFF
cdr3_nt: TGTGCCAGCAGTAACGAAGGGGGCTTAGGCACTGAAGCTTTCTTT

d_call: TRBD1
clone_size: many
j_call: TRBJ2-7
v_call: TRBV6-2/TRBV6-3
cdr3_aa: CASRLRGTGIAYEQYF
cdr3_nt: TGTGCCAGCAGACTCCGTGGGACAGGGATCGCCTACGAGCAGTACTTC

d_call: TRBD2
clone_size: many
j_call: TRBJ2-1
v_call: TRBV4-2
cdr3_aa: CASSQEKLADTYNEQFF
cdr3_nt: TGTGCCAGCAGCCAAGAAAAACTAGCGGATACCTACAATGAGCAGTTCTTC

d_call: NA
clone_size: few
j_call: TRBJ1-1
v_call: TRBV6-5
cdr3_aa: CASSYSRQTMNTEAFF
cdr3_nt: TGTGCCAGCAGTTACTCGAGGCAGACCATGAACACTGAAGCTTTCTTT

d_call: TRBD1
clone_size: many
j_call: TRBJ1-5
v_call: TRBV5-4
cdr3_aa: CASSAGTGNQPQHF
cdr3_nt: TGTGCCAGCAGCGCGGGGACAGGCAATCAGCCCCAGCATTTT

d_call: TRBD2
clone_size: NA
j_call: TRBJ2-3
v_call: TRBV20-1
cdr3_aa: CSARDPGGRIDTQYF
cdr3_nt: TGCAGTGCTAGAGATCCTGGCGGGAGGATAGATACGCAGTATTTT

d_call: NA
clone_size: many
j_call: TRBJ2-7
v_call: TRBV27
cdr3_aa: CASSFTGSLSYEQYF
cdr3_nt: TGTGCCAGCAGTTTCACAGGAAGCCTCTCCTACGAGCAGTACTTC

d_call: NA
clone_size: NA
j_call: TRBJ2-2
v_call: TRBV6-5
cdr3_aa: CASSYSGGRPTGELFF
cdr3_nt: TGTGCCAGCAGTTACTCTGGGGGGAGGCCCACCGGGGAGCTGTTTTTT

d_call: TRBD2
clone_size: many
j_call: TRBJ2-7
v_call: TRBV6-1
cdr3_aa: CASSEGGGEQYF
cdr3_nt: TGTGCCAGCAGTGAAGGCGGGGGAGAGCAGTACTTC

d_call: NA
clone_size: many
j_call: TRBJ1-6
v_call: TRBV18
cdr3_aa: CASSPGVHNSPLHF
cdr3_nt: TGTGCCAGCTCACCAGGGGTACACAATTCACCCCTCCACTTT

d_call: NA
clone_size: many
j_call: TRBJ1-5
v_call: TRBV19
cdr3_aa: CASSIADRVTHSAQPQHF
cdr3_nt: TGTGCCAGTAGTATAGCCGATCGTGTGACACACTCCGCTCAGCCCCAGCATTTT

d_call: NA
clone_size: few
j_call: TRBJ2-3
v_call: TRBV28
cdr3_aa: CASSPAGGALGTDTQYF
cdr3_nt: TGTGCCAGCAGTCCAGCAGGTGGGGCCTTGGGCACAGATACGCAGTATTTT

d_call: NA
clone_size: many
j_call: TRBJ2-7
v_call: TRBV7-8
cdr3_aa: CASSSRDSAYEQYF
cdr3_nt: TGTGCCAGCAGCTCTCGGGACTCCGCCTACGAGCAGTACTTC

d_call: NA
clone_size: many
j_call: TRBJ2-7
v_call: TRBV7-2
cdr3_aa: CASSLVRTNYEQYF
cdr3_nt: TGTGCCAGCAGCTTAGTTAGGACTAACTACGAGCAGTACTTC

d_call: NA
clone_size: NA
j_call: TRBJ2-1
v_call: TRBV4-2
cdr3_aa: CASSEGGHEQFF
cdr3_nt: TGTGCCAGCAGCGAAGGGGGTCATGAGCAGTTCTTC

d_call: NA
clone_size: NA
j_call: TRBJ1-1
v_call: TRBV7-9
cdr3_aa: CASSLAHRENTEAFF
cdr3_nt: TGTGCCAGCAGCTTAGCGCACAGAGAGAACACTGAAGCTTTCTTT

d_call: NA
clone_size: NA
j_call: TRBJ1-2
v_call: TRBV28
cdr3_aa: CASSLTHRYYGYTF
cdr3_nt: TGTGCCAGCAGTTTAACTCACCGATACTATGGCTACACCTTC

d_call: NA
clone_size: few
j_call: TRBJ2-1
v_call: TRBV6-2/TRBV6-3
cdr3_aa: CASSAHNEQFF
cdr3_nt: TGTGCCAGCAGCGCACACAATGAGCAGTTCTTC

d_call: NA
clone_size: few
j_call: TRBJ1-1
v_call: TRBV2
cdr3_aa: CASRSTAMNTEAFF
cdr3_nt: TGTGCCAGCAGGTCGACAGCTATGAACACTGAAGCTTTCTTT

d_call: NA
clone_size: NA
j_call: TRBJ1-5
v_call: TRBV30
cdr3_aa: CAWSVRTGNQPQHF
cdr3_nt: TGTGCCTGGAGTGTACGGACCGGTAATCAGCCCCAGCATTTT

d_call: NA
clone_size: NA
j_call: TRBJ1-2
v_call: TRBV3-1
cdr3_aa: CASSQQGQLYGYTF
cdr3_nt: TGTGCCAGCAGCCAACAAGGCCAGCTCTATGGCTACACCTTC